The following is a T cell receptor beta chain sequence with its context. The antigen remains undetermined. PCR involved 60 Vbeta and 13 Jbeta primers. Data came from immunoSEQ multiplex PCR; TCRdb stores just in-frame clones and leaves some out. Of 170,000 or so clones in the sample, just under 80% were seen once. This sample was included in a study of cytomegalovirus exposure and HLA in healthy donors. The study, taken as a whole, reports: The study designated around 150 TCR beta chains cytomegalovirus-associated.

Trimming left V 7 bases short and J 3 bases short, with 12 bases between. Germline-derived CDR1 and CDR2 are SNHLY and FYNNEI. The CDR3 has 14 residues. The rearrangement joins TRBV2 to TRBJ1-4, with D possibly matching TRBD1 (6 bases). Sequencing was done on a sample of PBMCs. The receptor was derived from a woman aged 45-59 years in good health and CMV-seropositive. CDR3 protein: CASTGDKANEKLFF. As DNA, the CDR3 is TGTGCCAGCACTGGGGACAAAGCTAATGAAAAACTGTTTTTT.